A single sample gave rise to the 27 T cell receptor beta chains below, sequenced in a study of neoadjuvant anti-PD-1 for oral cavity cancer. Generated by immunoSEQ multiplex PCR, the TCRdb table keeps only in-frame clones and is missing some. The data show 65,000 to 70,000 clones, with 80% to 90% seen just once and less than 3% held by the top ten. Described time point: after neoadjuvant nivolumab, at surgical resection. The starting material was PBMCs, obtained after nivolumab (anti-PD-1) treatment. These TCRs come from a person aged 35-79 years with oral cavity squamous cell carcinoma.

The chain couples TRBV5-1 to TRBJ1-1, with TRBD1 as a possible D gene (6 bases). The CDR3 is 14 residues long. V was trimmed by 4 bases and J by 1 base, leaving 11 bases between them. The germline V gene encodes CDR1 SGHRS and CDR2 YFSETQ. DNA for the CDR3: TGCGCCAGCAGCGCCGGACAGCCGAACACTGAAGCTTTCTTT. It encodes CASSAGQPNTEAFF.

The gene calls are TRBV5-6 and TRBJ1-3, with unresolved D. The CDR3 is 14 residues long. Germline V CDR1 and CDR2: SGHDT, YYEEEE. Trimming shortened V by 0 bases and J by 2 bases, and 6 bases separated the two germline ends. In DNA, the CDR3 is TGTGCCAGCAGCTTGGCGTCAACTGGAAACACCATATATTTT. It translates to CASSLASTGNTIYF.

Here the CDR3 DNA reads TGTGCCAGCAGCGTAGATCTGACACATCCTCAGCCCCAGCATTTT. Translating it yields CASSVDLTHPQPQHF. This chain links TRBV9 with TRBJ1-5; D gene unclear. Trimming took 0 bases from V and 6 from J, leaving 13 bases between them. The CDR3 extends over 15 amino acids. Germline-derived CDR1 and CDR2 are SGDLS and YYNGEE.

The chain links TRBV27 to TRBJ2-1, with 7 bases that match TRBD1. The CDR3 length is 14 residues. Germline CDR1 and CDR2: MNHEY and SMNVEV (reference sequence). V was pared by 5 bases and J by 4 bases, with 5 bases of the junction left unmatched. The CDR3 reads CASSPGQVYNEQFF. In nucleotides, the CDR3 is TGTGCCAGCAGTCCAGGACAGGTTTACAATGAGCAGTTCTTC.

The chain employs TRBV9 and TRBJ2-3; no clear D. The CDR3 sequence is 14 residues long. Trimming stripped 3 bases from V and 4 bases from J, with 12 bases between. Looked up from germline, CDR1 is SGDLS and CDR2 is YYNGEE. This CDR3 is CASSAPGGSDTQYF. The CDR3 region has the DNA TGTGCCAGCAGCGCCCCGGGCGGTTCAGATACGCAGTATTTT.

The chain employs TRBV27 and TRBJ1-2, with 8 bases identical to TRBD1. With V trimmed by 5 bases and J by 4 bases, 9 bases remained unmatched. The CDR3 spans 15 residues. Germline values: CDR1 MNHEY, CDR2 SMNVEV (reference sequence). CDR3 sequence (DNA): TGTGCCAGCAGTCCCCCCGGACAGGGATTCTATGGCTACACCTTC. This translates into CASSPPGQGFYGYTF.

The V and J genes are TRBV9 and TRBJ1-6, with TRBD1 matching 7 bases. V dropped 4 bases and J dropped 11; count of bases not matched to a gene: 12. This CDR3 spans 15 amino acids. Germline loops: CDR1 SGDLS, CDR2 YYNGEE. CDR3 residues: CASSSFTGVRTPLHF. DNA for the CDR3: TGTGCCAGCAGCTCCTTTACAGGGGTAAGGACACCCCTCCACTTT.

This clone was recorded a few times. The CDR3 is CASSQVQGANNEQFF. The CDR3 region has the DNA TGTGCCAGCAGCCAAGTTCAGGGGGCTAACAATGAGCAGTTCTTC. The rearrangement links TRBV14 to TRBJ2-1; 8 bases are shared with TRBD1. The CDR3 is 15 amino acids. Germline V lookup: CDR1 SGHDN, CDR2 FVKESK. The junction had 4 bases not matched to a gene; V was cut back by 1 base and J by 5 bases.

The rearrangement links TRBV4-2 to TRBJ2-3; 8 bases line up with TRBD2. With V trimmed by 1 base and J by 1 base, 4 bases remained unmatched. This CDR3 is 16 amino acids long. CDR1 LGHNA and CDR2 YNFKEQ come from the germline V gene. Here the CDR3 DNA reads TGTGCCAGCAGCCAAGGAGGGCGGGGGGGCACAGATACGCAGTATTTT. It yields the protein CASSQGGRGGTDTQYF.

This chain uses TRBV28 with TRBJ2-1, with 8 bases lining up with TRBD2. Germline CDR1 reads MDHEN; CDR2 reads SYDVKM. The CDR3 consists of 15 residues. J gave up 0 bases and V 6 bases, and 4 bases lay outside the gene matches. CDR3: CASRTSERSYNEQFF. The CDR3 coding sequence is TGTGCCAGCAGGACTAGCGAGCGCTCCTACAATGAGCAGTTCTTC.

The rearrangement uses TRBV4-1 and TRBJ1-1; D uncertain. Germline CDR1 is MGHRA and CDR2 is YSYEKL. The V end was cut by 4 bases, the J end by 1 base, with 13 bases between. The CDR3 consists of 15 residues. The CDR3 region is CASSPTPGRNTEAFF. The CDR3 nucleotides read TGCGCCAGCAGCCCGACTCCAGGACGGAACACTGAAGCTTTCTTT.

The gene calls are TRBV10-2 and TRBJ2-7; D not certain. CDR1 is WSHSY and CDR2 is SAAADI in the germline V gene. The CDR3 runs to 13 residues. Trimming stripped 0 bases from V and 0 bases from J, with 3 bases between. CDR3 DNA: TGCGCCAGCAGTGAGTCGAGCTCCTACGAGCAGTACTTC. This sequence encodes CASSESSSYEQYF.

The chain employs TRBV11-2 and TRBJ2-2, with a possible D match to TRBD2 (5 bases). Per germline, CDR1 SGHAT and CDR2 FQNNGV. The CDR3 spans 14 residues. V dropped 2 bases and J dropped 6 bases, with 10 bases sitting between them. In DNA form, the CDR3 reads TGTGCCAGCAGCTTAATTCGCGGGTCCGGGGAGCTGTTTTTT. Translating gives CASSLIRGSGELFF.

The chain joins TRBV6-5 to TRBJ1-1, with D perhaps matching TRBD1 (5 bases). The CDR3 is 15 amino acids. V was pared by 7 bases and J by 0 bases, with 15 bases between. Looked up from germline, CDR1 is MNHEY and CDR2 is SVGAGI. Here the CDR3 reads CASTQTGVMNTEAFF. The CDR3 coding sequence is TGTGCCAGCACCCAAACGGGGGTCATGAACACTGAAGCTTTCTTT.

This rearrangement joins TRBV6-6 to TRBJ2-1, with 12 nucleotides matching TRBD2. Looked up from germline, CDR1 is MNHNY and CDR2 is SVGAGI (reference sequence). CDR3 length equals 13 residues. After removal of 7 bases from V and 7 bases from J, the junction contained 2 bases not matched to a gene. This CDR3 reads CASNLAGGNEQFF. The CDR3 DNA reads as TGTGCCAGCAATCTAGCGGGAGGGAATGAGCAGTTCTTC.

This sequence joins TRBV9 and TRBJ2-3; 7 nucleotides match TRBD2. The V gene end was trimmed by 4 bases and the J gene end by 2 bases; junction bases not matched to a gene: 7. This CDR3 contains 15 residues. Germline CDR1 is SGDLS and CDR2 is YYNGEE. CDR3 loop: CASSWGSGFTDTQYF. The CDR3 DNA is TGTGCCAGCAGCTGGGGTAGCGGGTTCACAGATACGCAGTATTTT.

This chain links TRBV28 with TRBJ2-6, with D perhaps being TRBD1 or TRBD2 (6 bases each). The V end was cut by 3 bases, the J end by 0 bases, with 21 bases between. This CDR3 has 20 residues. CDR1 and CDR2 (germline): MDHEN, SYDVKM. This CDR3 reads CASSFFVLGGTRSGANVLTF. Written as DNA, the CDR3 is TGTGCCAGCAGTTTCTTTGTGTTAGGGGGGACCCGCTCTGGGGCCAACGTCCTGACTTTC. Full variable domain (outside the CDR3, taken from reference TRBV28 and TRBJ2-6): DVKVTQSSRYLVKRTGEKVFLECVQDMDHENMFWYRQDPGLGLRLIYFSYDVKMKEKGDIPEGYSVSREKKERFSLILESASTNQTSMYLCASSFFVLGGTRSGANVLTFGAGSRLTVL.

The CDR3, as DNA: TGTGCCAGCAGGTCCTCCGACAGACCTATAGGTGGCTACACCTTC. Amino acid sequence: CASRSSDRPIGGYTF. This sequence joins TRBV28 and TRBJ1-2, with TRBD1 as a possible D gene (5 bases). The CDR3 loop spans 15 amino acids. Trimming shortened V by 6 bases and J by 7 bases, and 21 bases separated the two germline ends. Per the germline V gene, CDR1 is MDHEN and CDR2 is SYDVKM.

The V gene is TRBV21-1, the J gene TRBJ2-2; the table's D call of TRBD2 was not tested on the DNA. TRBV21-1 is a known pseudogene. The CDR3 consists of 17 residues. DNA of the CDR3: TGTGCCAGCAGCAGGGGGATTCCGGGAGCTAACACCGGGGAGCTGTTTTTT. This codes for CASSRGIPGANTGELFF.

The table lists this clone with a few counts. This sequence joins TRBV7-6 and TRBJ2-7; 7 bases agree with TRBD2. The ends lost 5 bases at V and 3 bases at J; junction bases unmatched: 7. This CDR3 region has 14 residues. Germline loops: CDR1 SGHVS, CDR2 FNYEAQ. The CDR3 loop reads CASSQKTSSYEQYF. For the CDR3, the DNA is TGTGCCAGCAGCCAAAAGACTAGCAGCTACGAGCAGTACTTC.

The chain carries TRBV5-6 and TRBJ2-3, with D possibly TRBD1 on 8 matching bases. V was shortened by 6 bases and J by 3 bases, with 23 bases between the two germline ends. This CDR3 has 17 amino acids. Germline CDR1 is SGHDT and CDR2 is YYEEEE. The CDR3 loop reads CASTYLGGQGGTDTQYF. CDR3 coding DNA: TGTGCCAGCACCTATTTGGGAGGACAGGGAGGGACAGATACGCAGTATTTT.

This CDR3 is CASSSTLRGETQYF. Here the CDR3 DNA reads TGTGCCAGCAGCAGCACCCTGCGGGGGGAGACCCAGTACTTC. V is TRBV5-4 and J is TRBJ2-5; 7 bases are a match to TRBD2. This CDR3 comprises 14 residues. Germline V gives CDR1 SGHNT, CDR2 YYREEE (reference sequence). Trimming removed 4 bases from V and 5 bases from J; junction bases left unmatched: 8.

The genes are TRBV4-2 and TRBJ2-4; 7 bases map to TRBD2. CDR1 and CDR2 from the germline V gene are LGHNA and YNFKEQ. Unmatched junction bases numbered 1, after V lost 2 bases and J lost 0 bases. The CDR3 runs 15 residues. The CDR3 DNA follows: TGTGCCAGCAGCCAACCTAGCGGAGCCAAAAACATTCAGTACTTC. Translated, it gives CASSQPSGAKNIQYF.

The V gene is TRBV19, the J gene TRBJ2-5; 9 nucleotides agree with TRBD2. The CDR3 is 18 amino acids. Germline CDR1 reads LNHDA; CDR2 reads SQIVND (reference sequence). The V and J ends lost 5 bases and 1 base, in that order; junction bases with no gene match: 14. The CDR3 sequence: CASSPLPPGLAPQETQYF. Written as DNA, the CDR3 is TGTGCCAGTAGTCCCCTCCCGCCGGGACTAGCCCCCCAAGAGACCCAGTACTTC. The full variable domain, with the rest looked up from reference TRBV19 and TRBJ2-5, is DGGITQSPKYLFRKEGQNVTLSCEQNLNHDAMYWYRQDPGQGLRLIYYSQIVNDFQKGDIAEGYSVSREKKESFPLTVTSAQKNPTAFYLCASSPLPPGLAPQETQYFGPGTRLLVL.

In its sample, this clone was seen once. This chain joins TRBV5-6 and TRBJ2-2; 7 nucleotides match TRBD1. The CDR3 loop spans 19 amino acids. Germline V gives CDR1 SGHDT, CDR2 YYEEEE. After removal of 4 bases from V and 1 base from J, the junction contained 16 bases not matched to a gene. The CDR3 reads CASSRSGGSGTKNTGELFF. In DNA form, the CDR3 reads TGTGCCAGCAGCAGATCAGGGGGAAGTGGGACCAAGAACACCGGGGAGCTGTTTTTT.

V and J are TRBV10-3 and TRBJ2-1; 7 bases are a match to TRBD2. Germline trimming cut 2 bases from V and 7 bases from J; bases unmatched to any gene: 11. The germline V gene encodes CDR1 ENHRY and CDR2 SYGVKD. This CDR3 spans 16 amino acids. CDR3 DNA: TGTGCCATCAGTGAGGGTGAGGCTAGCGGTCGGAATGAGCAGTTCTTC. Amino acid sequence: CAISEGEASGRNEQFF.

V is TRBV4-2 and J is TRBJ2-1; TRBD2 agrees at 10 bases. Germline lookup yields CDR1 LGHNA and CDR2 YNFKEQ. Trimming took 5 bases from V and 4 from J; bases not matched to a gene: 5. The CDR3 is made up of 15 amino acids. The CDR3 sequence is CASSSSGGQYNEQFF. CDR3 DNA: TGTGCCAGCAGCAGTAGCGGGGGGCAGTACAATGAGCAGTTCTTC.